This TCR beta chain was sequenced during a study of shared clonotypes between healthy human individuals. Study-level points and caveats: Non-shared clonotypes were found to have lower generation probabilities than the clonotypes that were shared by all four of the sorted-subset donors. Represented diversity, genetic and exposure-history alike, was limited by few donors.

A split of CD4+ cells into CD45RA+ naive and CD45RA-negative memory subsets was performed. This CDR3 comprises 14 residues. Germline-derived CDR1 and CDR2 are SNHLY and FYNNEI. V was pared by 10 bases and J by 7 bases, with 8 bases of the junction left unmatched. The table came from immunoSEQ multiplex PCR; TCRdb's copy has only in-frame clones and leaves some out. Seen here are some 2,000,000 clones, 85% to 95% observed once, and the top ten hold around 0.13%. About this clone: Antigen specificity is unknown.

The receptor comes from a man aged 18 to 30 in good health. The chain employs TRBV2 and TRBJ1-4; 11 nucleotides line up with TRBD1. The sequenced sample consisted of naive CD4+ T cells sorted from blood. As to subset: CD45RA+ positively selected. DNA for the CDR3: TGTGCCACCACTGGGACAGGGGGTTTTGAAAAACTGTTTTTT. Amino acid sequence: CATTGTGGFEKLFF.